This T cell receptor beta chain was identified during a study of vaccination effects on CD4 cells after COVID-19. About this clone: Antigen specificity is unknown.

Germline V CDR1 and CDR2: MNHNS, SASEGT. CDR3 size: 16 residues. V dropped 2 bases and J dropped 6 bases, with 17 bases sitting between them. Expansion with viral peptide pools was applied to antigen-specific CD4+ T cells by the ViraFEST assay prior to sequencing. Isolating CD4+ T cells followed around nine days of culture. It was two doses of either the BNT162b2 or mRNA-1273 vaccine that participants received. With 8.5 to 10 ug/ml peptides and around 9.6 IU/ml IL-2, 2 million or so PBMC per well were cultured. Each culture had half its medium swapped for IL-2 medium on days 3 and 7. Produced via immunoSEQ multiplex PCR; TCRdb's table is partial and in-frame only. The sample includes about 72,000 clones, around 81% of them seen just once.

This TCR came from a human donor who received a COVID-19 vaccine. Sequencing used CD4+ T cells from PBMCs cultured with HCoV-229E spike peptides, obtained after COVID-19 vaccination. The genes are TRBV6-1 and TRBJ1-5; D is possibly TRBD1 (5 bases). The CDR3 reads CASSESLTGGGQPQHF. DNA for the CDR3: TGTGCCAGCAGTGAAAGTCTTACGGGGGGAGGTCAGCCCCAGCATTTT.